This TCR beta chain was retrieved from a study of vaccination effects on CD4 cells after COVID-19. As for the study in general: Median timing of post-vaccine samples was 72 days after the second dose. General observations from the study: From healthy vaccinees, only 1 of 255 vaccine-induced clones also reacted to common cold coronaviruses.

Regarding this clone: Its antigen is undetermined.

The assay was immunoSEQ multiplex PCR, and TCRdb's table has in-frame clones only and misses some. The table has 24,000 or so clones, 76% seen once; the top ten hold less than 9.5%. Viral peptide pools were used in the ViraFEST assay to expand antigen-specific CD4+ T cells, and sequencing came afterward. A 10-day culture period preceded the isolation of CD4+ T cells. Either the BNT162b2 or mRNA-1273 vaccine was given to participants in two doses. Roughly 1.8 million PBMC per well received approximately 10 IU/ml IL-2 and 9.5 to 10 ug/ml peptides in culture. Both day 3 and day 7 saw half the medium replaced with IL-2 medium. Sequencing used CD4+ T cells from PBMCs cultured with HCoV-229E spike peptides, obtained after COVID-19 vaccination. This receptor was obtained from a human donor who received a COVID-19 vaccine.

The CDR3 here is CASSPTGTSGGPLDNEQFF. CDR3 DNA sequence: TGTGCCAGCAGCCCCACCGGGACTAGCGGGGGGCCGTTAGACAATGAGCAGTTCTTC. The rearrangement links TRBV4-2 to TRBJ2-1; 15 bases fit TRBD2. V trimming: 4 bases; J trimming: 5 bases; junction bases outside the gene matches: 12. Germline V gene lookup returns CDR1 LGHNA and CDR2 YNFKEQ. The CDR3 length is 19 residues.